The T cell receptor (beta chain) described here comes from a study of T cell repertoires in cytomegalovirus infection. Background on the study: CMV epitopes, recently identified HLA-C-restricted and well-studied HLA-B-restricted, were used. Study-wide points: HLA-C-restricted CMV-specific TCR beta clonotypes prevailed in the ex vivo response.

In TCRdb, the reads were re-called with MiXCR into one record per CDR3 protein. This table holds about 900,000 distinct CDR3 sequences, around 29% found once. In this sample, this clonotype turned up a few times. Its matching antigen is unknown. V lost 6 bases to trimming and J lost 2 bases, with 10 bases between them. Germline V gene data show CDR1 as SGHTA and CDR2 as FQGTGA. The CDR3 is 13 amino acids. The rearrangement uses TRBV7-3 and TRBJ2-5; D remains ambiguous. Sequences were derived from cultured CD8+ T cells from PBMCs, sampled from culture after CMV antigen stimulation. The receptor's source is a human donor in good health (CMV status not recorded). Some clones in this sample may be carry-over from other donors' samples. In DNA form, the CDR3 reads TGTGCCAGCAGTCCCGCGATTCAAGAGACCCAGTACTTC. This codes for CASSPAIQETQYF. The variable domain in full, with the rest retrieved from reference TRBV7-3 and TRBJ2-5, is GAGVSQTPSNKVTEKGKYVELRCDPISGHTALYWYRQSLGQGPEFLIYFQGTGAADDSGLPNDRFFAVRPEGSVSTLKIQRTERGDSAVYLCASSPAIQETQYFGPGTRLLVL.